These 17 T cell receptor beta chains were sequenced from one sample in a study of tissue T cells after allogeneic stem cell transplantation. Clones were read by immunoSEQ multiplex PCR, and TCRdb kept only the in-frame ones, dropping some. The sample consists of around 6,600 clones, 69% of them appearing once. The source was tissue from the stomach, collected at autopsy. All receptors derive from a woman aged 18 to 49 with breast cancer.

This clone occurred a few times. CDR3 in DNA: TGTGCCAGCAGCCTCCCTCGCATGAACACTGAAGCTTTCTTT. This codes for CASSLPRMNTEAFF. The V and J genes are TRBV3-1 (or the pseudogene TRBV3-2) and TRBJ1-1; D unresolved. The V end was cut by 4 bases, the J end by 0 bases, with 9 bases between. Looked up from germline, CDR1 is LGHDT and CDR2 is YNNKEL (reference sequence). This CDR3 is built from 14 residues.

The chain joins TRBV2 to TRBJ1-3, with D hard to call. The CDR3 is 14 amino acids. V lost 4 bases, J lost 4 bases, and 11 bases lay in between. The germline gives CDR1 SNHLY, CDR2 FYNNEI. The DNA of the CDR3 is TGTGCCAGCAGTGGGTCCCTACAGGGAAACACCATATATTTT. It codes for CASSGSLQGNTIYF. The full variable domain, with the rest looked up from reference TRBV2 and TRBJ1-3, is EPEVTQTPSHQVTQMGQEVILRCVPISNHLYFYWYRQILGQKVEFLVSFYNNEISEKSEIFDDQFSVERPDGSNFTLKIRSTKLEDSAMYFCASSGSLQGNTIYFGEGSWLTVV.

This clone has just a few counts. The chain carries TRBV2 and TRBJ1-1, with a weak D call TRBD1 (5 bases). The germline V and J ends were trimmed by 8 bases and 6 bases, with 13 bases remaining between them. The CDR3 runs to 12 residues. Germline V gene data show CDR1 as SNHLY and CDR2 as FYNNEI. Written as DNA, the CDR3 is TGTGCCAGCCGACAGATTCAGCCTGAAGCTTTCTTT. It specifies CASRQIQPEAFF.

The chain joins TRBV10-3 to TRBJ2-4; TRBD2 agrees at 9 bases. Germline assignment: CDR1 ENHRY and CDR2 SYGVKD. The CDR3 runs 16 residues. J was trimmed by 1 base and V by 3 bases; bases with no gene match: 4. CDR3 region: CAISDGREGAKNIQYF. DNA for the CDR3: TGTGCCATCAGTGACGGGCGGGAGGGGGCCAAAAACATTCAGTACTTC.

The sample holds a few counts of this clone. This chain joins TRBV7-9 and TRBJ1-4, with D uncertain. Germline CDR1 is SEHNR and CDR2 is FQNEAQ (reference sequence). The V gene lost 0 bases and the J gene lost 3 bases, with 5 bases spanning the gap. This CDR3 spans 14 amino acids. CDR3 amino acids: CASSLALPNEKLFF. DNA of the CDR3: TGTGCCAGCAGCTTAGCTCTTCCTAATGAAAAACTGTTTTTT.

The chain links TRBV7-2 to TRBJ2-3; 14 bases agree with TRBD2. Germline values: CDR1 SGHTA, CDR2 FQGNSA. The CDR3 is 15 residues long. Trimming removed 5 bases from V and 9 bases from J; junction bases left unmatched: 7. The CDR3, as DNA: TGTGCCAGCAGCGAGGGACTAGCGGGAGTAGGAACGCAGTATTTT. Translating gives CASSEGLAGVGTQYF.

The chain joins TRBV27 to TRBJ2-1, with 9 bases fitting TRBD2. The V gene end was trimmed by 7 bases and the J gene end by 4 bases; junction bases not matched to a gene: 11. Germline CDR1 is MNHEY and CDR2 is SMNVEV (reference sequence). The CDR3 sequence is 16 residues long. The CDR3 spells CASNSWLAGGYNEQFF. The CDR3 DNA is TGTGCCAGCAATTCTTGGCTCGCGGGAGGGTACAATGAGCAGTTCTTC.

The rearrangement links TRBV5-5 to TRBJ1-1; D possibly corresponds to TRBD1 (5 bases). Germline loops: CDR1 SGHKS, CDR2 YYEKEE (reference sequence). Trimming pared 3 bases from V and 3 bases from J, leaving 12 bases between. This CDR3 comprises 14 residues. DNA of the CDR3: TGTGCCAGCAGCTCCTCGAGGGGATACACTGAAGCTTTCTTT. It codes for CASSSSRGYTEAFF.

This clone was detected a few times. The chain joins TRBV11-2 to TRBJ2-1; D is possibly TRBD2 (6 bases). The length of the CDR3 is 16 residues. Germline V gene data show CDR1 as SGHAT and CDR2 as FQNNGV. Trimming shortened V by 6 bases and J by 0 bases, and 15 bases separated the two germline ends. The CDR3 sequence is CASRPIRGSSYNEQFF. In DNA form, the CDR3 reads TGTGCCAGCAGACCAATTCGGGGGAGCTCCTACAATGAGCAGTTCTTC. The full variable domain, completed using reference TRBV11-2 and TRBJ2-1, is EAGVAQSPRYKIIEKRQSVAFWCNPISGHATLYWYQQILGQGPKLLIQFQNNGVVDDSQLPKDRFSAERLKGVDSTLKIQPAKLEDSAVYLCASRPIRGSSYNEQFFGPGTRLTVL.

This chain connects TRBV7-6 to TRBJ2-5; 9 nucleotides match TRBD2. The CDR3 loop spans 17 amino acids. CDR1 and CDR2 from the germline V gene are SGHVS and FNYEAQ. J gave up 1 base and V 3 bases, and 9 bases lay outside the gene matches. The CDR3 here is CASSFWGERGAQETQYF. DNA of the CDR3: TGTGCCAGCAGCTTTTGGGGAGAGCGGGGGGCCCAAGAGACCCAGTACTTC.

This chain joins TRBV5-1 and TRBJ1-3, with a possible D match to TRBD1 (6 bases). CDR3 length equals 15 residues. V was shortened by 4 bases and J by 0 bases, with 11 bases between the two germline ends. In germline, CDR1 is SGHRS, CDR2 YFSETQ. The CDR3 nucleotides read TGCGCCAGCAGCAACAGGGATGTCTCTGGAAACACCATATATTTT. It is translated as CASSNRDVSGNTIYF.

Relative to its sample, this clone is medium-sized. The chain combines TRBV11-2 with TRBJ2-1, with TRBD2 matching over 7 bases. This CDR3 is 16 amino acids long. Germline lookup yields CDR1 SGHAT and CDR2 FQNNGV. The junction had 12 bases not matched to a gene; V was cut back by 5 bases and J by 5 bases. CDR3 coding DNA: TGTGCCAGCAGCCCCCTCGGGCCGGGAGGAGACAATGAGCAGTTCTTC. It yields the protein CASSPLGPGGDNEQFF.

This clone was counted a few times. This chain uses TRBV16 with TRBJ2-7; D possibly corresponds to TRBD2 (5 bases). From germline, CDR1 is KGHSY and CDR2 FQNENV. The CDR3 is 13 amino acids. Trimming pared 2 bases from V and 3 bases from J, leaving 8 bases between. The CDR3: CASSQSAGYEQYF. The CDR3 DNA sequence: TGTGCCAGCAGCCAAAGCGCGGGCTACGAGCAGTACTTC.

The rearrangement uses TRBV2 and TRBJ2-1, with no clear D. CDR3 length: 17 amino acids. Trimming took 2 bases from V and 0 from J, leaving 14 bases between them. Germline V gene lookup returns CDR1 SNHLY and CDR2 FYNNEI. The CDR3 nucleotides are TGTGCCAGCAGTGAAAGAGTTCCGTCGAGCTCCTACAATGAGCAGTTCTTC. Translated: CASSERVPSSSYNEQFF.

The sample holds one count of this clone. The rearrangement links TRBV3-1 (or the pseudogene TRBV3-2) to TRBJ1-6; D gene unclear. Germline V gives CDR1 LGHDT, CDR2 YNNKEL (reference sequence). The CDR3 is made up of 13 amino acids. V was shortened by 1 base and J by 6 bases, with 4 bases between the two germline ends. CDR3 sequence (DNA): TGTGCCAGCAGCCAAGGAGGTAATTCACCCCTCCACTTT. Its translation is CASSQGGNSPLHF.

This chain connects TRBV19 to TRBJ1-2; possible D gene TRBD1, 6 bases. CDR1 is LNHDA and CDR2 is SQIVND in the germline V gene (reference sequence). This CDR3 is built from 14 residues. V lost 7 bases and J 4 bases, leaving 16 bases between the germline ends. CDR3 sequence: CASTPLGTFYGYTF. The CDR3 bases are TGTGCCAGTACTCCACTGGGGACATTCTATGGCTACACCTTC.

This chain joins TRBV3-1 (or the pseudogene TRBV3-2) and TRBJ2-7, with no clear D. This CDR3 region has 15 residues. Trimming pared 5 bases from V and 2 bases from J, leaving 16 bases between. The V gene's germline CDR1 is LGHDT and CDR2 YNNKEL (reference sequence). This CDR3 is CASSEQRTLPYEQYF. DNA for the CDR3: TGTGCCAGCAGCGAACAGCGTACCCTCCCCTACGAGCAGTACTTC.